The source of this T cell receptor beta chain is a study of cytomegalovirus exposure and HLA in healthy donors. Study as a whole: Of all 400 or so donors who were genotyped, roughly 83% belonged to the Caucasian-associated ancestry cluster.

V was trimmed by 1 base and J by 4 bases, leaving 13 bases between them. The CDR3 contains 15 residues. Germline V CDR1 and CDR2: SNHLY, FYNNEI. PCR involved 60 Vbeta and 13 Jbeta primers. The protocol was immunoSEQ multiplex PCR, while the TCRdb copy is restricted to in-frame clones and leaves out a portion. The table lists about 150,000 clones, 65% to 70% of them singletons, with 1.5% to 2% in the top ten. Findings of the study overall: In an earlier analysis, in fewer than 700 donors, most V segments appeared productive either ~87% or ~30% of the time.

In regard to this clone: Its antigen is currently unknown.

This receptor was identified in a human donor in good health. This chain connects TRBV2 to TRBJ1-2; possibly TRBD1 for D (6 bases). The material sequenced was PBMCs. CDR3 residues: CASSEVGGAGYGYTF. CDR3 nucleotide sequence: TGTGCCAGCAGTGAAGTTGGGGGGGCAGGCTATGGCTACACCTTC.